Presented here are 21 T cell receptor beta chains from one specimen sequenced in a study of early T cells in non-severe SARS-CoV-2 infection. Via MiXCR, TCRdb re-called the 5' RACE reads, giving one row per CDR3 protein. Here the sample spans tens of thousands of distinct CDR3 sequences, roughly 6.1% being singletons. Sequencing used whole blood, obtained at baseline. Every receptor here comes from an adult who was a healthcare worker with PCR-confirmed SARS-CoV-2 infection or an uninfected control (not recorded which).

This clonotype was seen repeatedly, ten times or more. The chain joins TRBV20-1 to TRBJ2-1, with TRBD1 as a possible D gene (6 bases). Germline V gene sequence: CDR1 DFQATT, CDR2 SNEGSKA (reference sequence). The V and J ends lost 2 bases and 0 bases respectively, with 14 bases between them. There are 16 residues in the CDR3. The CDR3, as DNA: TGCAGTGCTAGACGTCCCGACAGGAGCTCCTACAATGAGCAGTTCTTC. As protein: CSARRPDRSSYNEQFF.

About this clonotype itself: A much larger clone is a single base away; this may be a read error. The CDR3 DNA follows: TGTGCCAGCCAGACGGAGAGCCTGGCAGAGACCCAGTACTTC. Residues: CASQTESLAETQYF. J is TRBJ2-5 and V is TRBV11-2, with no clear D. The CDR3 is 14 amino acids. Trimming took off 8 bases at V and 4 bases at J, with 17 bases between the two ends. CDR1 is SGHAT, CDR2 FQNNGV, per germline.

Only a few counts were recorded for this clonotype. The J gene is TRBJ1-1, the V gene TRBV4-2, with TRBD1 matching over 7 bases. The CDR3 spans 15 residues. Germline CDR1 and CDR2: LGHNA and YNFKEQ. J gave up 11 bases and V 3 bases, and 15 bases lay outside the gene matches. Written as DNA, the CDR3 is TGTGCCAGCAGCCACCCCTCCGGGGGACAGAAGATGGCTTTCTTT. Amino acid sequence: CASSHPSGGQKMAFF.

V gene TRBV7-2 combines with J gene TRBJ2-7; TRBD1 might be the D (6 bases). CDR3 size: 14 residues. V was cut by 1 base and J by 2 bases, with 9 bases left in between. Germline loops: CDR1 SGHTA, CDR2 FQGNSA. CDR3 nucleotides: TGTGCCAGCAGCTTAGGGACAGCCCCCTACGAGCAGTACTTC. This codes for CASSLGTAPYEQYF.

This clonotype turned up a few times. The V call is TRBV7-9, the J call TRBJ2-3; TRBD2 aligns across 11 bases. CDR1 is SEHNR, CDR2 FQNEAQ, per germline (reference sequence). The CDR3 totals 15 residues. V trimming: 4 bases; J trimming: 3 bases; junction bases outside the gene matches: 3. CDR3 in amino acids: CASSSTSGETDTQYF. CDR3 sequence (DNA): TGTGCCAGCAGCTCGACTAGCGGGGAGACAGATACGCAGTATTTT.

This clonotype was recorded many times. The genes are TRBV7-9 and TRBJ2-7; D perhaps matches TRBD2 (5 bases). The CDR3 consists of 13 residues. V was pared by 5 bases and J by 4 bases, with 12 bases between. Germline lookup yields CDR1 SEHNR and CDR2 FQNEAQ (reference sequence). CDR3 sequence (DNA): TGTGCCAGCAGCACAGAGGGCCGTTACGAGCAGTACTTC. Residues: CASSTEGRYEQYF.

J is TRBJ2-7 and V is TRBV20-1, with 7 bases aligning to TRBD1. Germline CDR1 and CDR2: DFQATT and SNEGSKA (reference sequence). V lost 6 bases and J lost 4; bases outside the gene matches: 18. CDR3 size: 16 residues. The CDR3, as DNA: TGCAGTGCCCTCTCCCCGACAGGGCCCGGTTTGTACGAGCAGTACTTC. Amino acids: CSALSPTGPGLYEQYF.

This clonotype was seen only a few times. This chain joins TRBV24-1 and TRBJ2-4; D might be TRBD1 (5 bases). The CDR3 totals 14 residues. Germline CDR1 KGHDR, CDR2 SFDVKD. Trimming removed 4 bases from V and 6 bases from J, with 12 bases in between. The CDR3 DNA reads as TGTGCCACCAGTGACCCAGGGTCCTTAAACATTCAGTACTTC. Its translation is CATSDPGSLNIQYF.

This clonotype was recorded many times. The chain employs TRBV28 and TRBJ2-1; a weak D match, TRBD1 (5 bases). The germline V gene encodes CDR1 MDHEN and CDR2 SYDVKM. There are 13 residues in the CDR3. V shed 6 bases and J shed 4 bases, with 10 bases lying between them. CDR3 region: CASSRQGYNEQFF. The CDR3 coding sequence is TGTGCCAGCAGCCGCCAGGGATACAATGAGCAGTTCTTC.

This clonotype was counted between two and nine times. V and J are TRBV6-2 or TRBV6-3 and TRBJ2-3, with 9 bases identical to TRBD2. The junction had 2 bases not matched to a gene; V was cut back by 4 bases and J by 3 bases. This CDR3 is built from 14 residues. CDR1 and CDR2 (germline): MNHEY, SVGEGT. The CDR3 protein is CASSLAGETDTQYF. DNA of the CDR3: TGTGCCAGCAGTTTAGCGGGGGAAACAGATACGCAGTATTTT.

This clonotype was counted a few times. The rearrangement links TRBV12-3 or TRBV12-4 to TRBJ2-7; TRBD2 agrees at 8 bases. J was trimmed by 6 bases and V by 7 bases; bases with no gene match: 2. The CDR3 consists of 11 residues. CDR3: CASMAGGEQYF. Here the CDR3 DNA reads TGTGCCAGCATGGCGGGAGGCGAGCAGTACTTC.

This chain's CDR3 is CASSGDGNSPLHF. CDR3 in DNA: TGTGCCAGCAGCGGGGACGGGAATTCACCCCTCCACTTT. The chain links TRBV2 to TRBJ1-6; possibly TRBD1 for D (5 bases). V was shortened by 6 bases and J by 7 bases, with 10 bases between the two germline ends. CDR3 size: 13 residues. The germline gives CDR1 SNHLY, CDR2 FYNNEI.

This clonotype appeared many times. V usage is TRBV20-1 and J usage is TRBJ1-2; no definite D call. The CDR3 contains 11 residues. V shed 4 bases and J shed 1 base, with 4 bases lying between them. Germline CDR1 and CDR2: DFQATT and SNEGSKA (reference sequence). The CDR3 DNA reads as TGCAGTGCTAAAGATAACTATGGCTACACCTTC. It specifies CSAKDNYGYTF.

Many counts were recorded for this clonotype. V and J are TRBV6-5 and TRBJ2-1; the match to TRBD1 covers 8 bases. This CDR3 comprises 17 residues. The germline gives CDR1 MNHEY, CDR2 SVGAGI. With 5 bases clipped from V and 8 bases from J, the junction kept 17 bases outside the gene matches. Here the CDR3 DNA reads TGTGCCAGCAGTATCCTTGGAGGCGGGACAGGTGGTTATGAGCAGTTCTTC. This sequence encodes CASSILGGGTGGYEQFF.

This clonotype came up many times. This sequence joins TRBV7-9 and TRBJ2-5; D unresolved. Germline V gene lookup returns CDR1 SEHNR and CDR2 FQNEAQ (reference sequence). The CDR3 contains 14 residues. Deletions cut 1 base from V and 5 bases from J, with 11 bases between. CDR3 region: CASSLVPSVETQYF. Here the CDR3 DNA reads TGTGCCAGCAGCTTAGTTCCGTCCGTCGAGACCCAGTACTTC. Looking up the rest from reference TRBV7-9 and TRBJ2-5 gives the full variable domain: DTGVSQNPRHKITKRGQNVTFRCDPISEHNRLYWYRQTLGQGPEFLTYFQNEAQLEKSRLLSDRFSAERPKGSFSTLEIQRTEQGDSAMYLCASSLVPSVETQYFGPGTRLLVL.

This clonotype was picked up many times. V is TRBV6-2 or TRBV6-3 and J is TRBJ2-1; D unclear. This CDR3 region has 13 residues. The germline CDR1 and CDR2 sequences are MNHEY and SVGEGT. The V end lost 8 bases, the J end lost 2 bases, and 10 bases lay between the germline ends. The CDR3 nucleotides read TGTGCCAGCGAAGGGCAGGCCTACAATGAGCAGTTCTTC. Protein sequence: CASEGQAYNEQFF.

The CDR3 DNA sequence: TGTGCCAGCACCCCTAGGGGGGGGACTAGCGGGACCTACACAGATACGCAGTATTTT. Encoded protein: CASTPRGGTSGTYTDTQYF. The rearrangement joins TRBV7-2 to TRBJ2-3; 13 bases are a match to TRBD2. The CDR3 runs 19 residues. V gave up 7 bases and J gave up 2 bases; unmatched junction bases: 15. Germline assignment: CDR1 SGHTA and CDR2 FQGNSA. Full variable domain (outside the CDR3, taken from reference TRBV7-2 and TRBJ2-3): GAGVSQSPSNKVTEKGKDVELRCDPISGHTALYWYRQSLGQGLEFLIYFQGNSAPDKSGLPSDRFSAERTGGSVSTLTIQRTQQEDSAVYLCASTPRGGTSGTYTDTQYFGPGTRLTVL.

CDR3 protein: CASTERTGGRSEAFF. CDR3 in DNA: TGTGCCAGCACCGAGAGGACAGGGGGCAGGTCTGAAGCTTTCTTT. The gene calls are TRBV2 and TRBJ1-1, with 11 nucleotides matching TRBD1. The CDR3 loop spans 15 amino acids. V lost 7 bases and J lost 6; bases outside the gene matches: 10. Germline values: CDR1 SNHLY, CDR2 FYNNEI.

This clonotype ranks as medium-sized. J is TRBJ1-2 and V is TRBV29-1; weak D call: TRBD1 (6 bases). Looked up from germline, CDR1 is SQVTM and CDR2 is ANQGSEA. V lost 5 bases and J lost 2, with 12 bases in between. The CDR3 has 13 residues. CDR3 loop: CSVLGQTNYGYTF. CDR3 in DNA: TGCAGCGTTCTCGGACAGACCAACTATGGCTACACCTTC.

This clonotype was seen ten or more times. The rearrangement links TRBV20-1 to TRBJ2-1; TRBD2 matches 12 bases. Germline lookup yields CDR1 DFQATT and CDR2 SNEGSKA (reference sequence). V lost 3 bases, J lost 10 bases, and 10 bases stayed unmatched. The CDR3 has 15 residues. The CDR3 region has the DNA TGCAGTGCTAGCCTACGGACTAGCGGGACCTTAGAGCAGTTCTTC. It specifies CSASLRTSGTLEQFF.

V and J are TRBV9 and TRBJ2-2; TRBD1 agrees at 7 bases. Per the germline V gene, CDR1 is SGDLS and CDR2 is YYNGEE. V dropped 6 bases and J dropped 2; count of bases not matched to a gene: 4. The CDR3 consists of 14 residues. This chain's CDR3 is CASTDRANTGELFF. CDR3 nucleotides: TGTGCCAGCACCGACAGGGCTAACACCGGGGAGCTGTTTTTT.